The next 17 T cell receptor beta chains were all read from a single sample in a study of CD8+ T cells in alopecia areata. This sample's treatment: oral pan-JAK inhibitor, 5-10 mg twice daily. RNA, once extracted, was reverse transcribed into cDNA for use as the sequencing template. Produced via immunoSEQ multiplex PCR; TCRdb's table is partial and in-frame only. The sample lists roughly 210,000 clones, roughly 44% occurring once. Sequences were derived from CD4+ T cells sorted from blood, sampled at approximately week 37, from a patient treated with tofacitinib. The receptors here all came from a human donor with alopecia areata.

The chain combines TRBV15 with TRBJ2-3; no definite D call. This CDR3 contains 15 residues. V was cut by 0 bases and J by 1 base, with 8 bases left in between. From germline, CDR1 is LNHNV and CDR2 YYDKDF (reference sequence). The CDR3, as DNA: TGTGCCACCAGCAGAGACCCCCGACGCACAGATACGCAGTATTTT. It specifies CATSRDPRRTDTQYF.

The chain couples TRBV4-1 to TRBJ2-7, with a possible D match to TRBD2 (5 bases). The V gene's germline CDR1 is MGHRA and CDR2 YSYEKL. The CDR3 runs 15 residues. Trimming removed 2 bases at V and 1 base at J, with 12 bases between. CDR3 sequence reads: CASSQFVSVSYEQYF. In DNA form, the CDR3 reads TGCGCCAGCAGCCAATTTGTTAGCGTGTCCTACGAGCAGTACTTC.

This clone turned up a few times. The rearrangement links TRBV25-1 to TRBJ1-3; D is undetermined. The V gene's germline CDR1 is MGHDK and CDR2 SYGVNS. The CDR3 is 12 residues long. Trimming left V 7 bases short and J 7 bases short, with 11 bases between. CDR3 amino acids: CASTGGLNTIYF. CDR3 nucleotides: TGTGCCAGCACGGGAGGTCTGAACACCATATATTTT.

The CDR3 DNA follows: TGCAGCGTTGCTCCGACTAGCGGGGGCGTTCATACGCAGTATTTT. It encodes CSVAPTSGGVHTQYF. This rearrangement joins TRBV29-1 to TRBJ2-3; TRBD2 aligns across 12 bases. CDR3 size: 15 residues. The ends lost 4 bases at V and 7 bases at J; junction bases unmatched: 9. Germline assignment: CDR1 SQVTM and CDR2 ANQGSEA.

The chain combines TRBV6-6 with TRBJ2-6; 8 bases are a match to TRBD1. The V segment lost 5 bases and the J segment 2 bases; nucleotides outside the gene matches: 5. Germline V gene lookup returns CDR1 MNHNY and CDR2 SVGAGI (reference sequence). The CDR3 loop spans 16 amino acids. The CDR3 coding sequence is TGTGCCAGCAGTCCCCAGGGGGCGCCTGGGGCCAACGTCCTGACTTTC. Its protein product is CASSPQGAPGANVLTF.

The CDR3 sequence: CASSPQRGAYEQYF. CDR3 bases: TGTGCCAGCTCACCGCAGCGGGGAGCCTACGAGCAGTACTTC. V usage is TRBV18 and J usage is TRBJ2-7, with 7 nucleotides matching TRBD2. This CDR3 spans 14 amino acids. V was pared by 3 bases and J by 2 bases, with 4 bases of the junction left unmatched. The germline CDR1 and CDR2 sequences are KGHSH and LQKENI.

This clone was recorded a few times. This chain uses TRBV29-1 with TRBJ2-5; 8 positions agree with TRBD1. With 3 bases clipped from V and 1 base from J, the junction kept 1 base outside the gene matches. CDR1 and CDR2 from the germline V gene are SQVTM and ANQGSEA. The CDR3 length is 13 residues. CDR3 region: CSVDGTGQETQYF. Here the CDR3 DNA reads TGCAGCGTTGATGGGACAGGCCAAGAGACCCAGTACTTC.

This clone was observed a handful of times. This chain connects TRBV2 to TRBJ2-7; no clear D. The germline gives CDR1 SNHLY, CDR2 FYNNEI. V lost 0 bases, J lost 7 bases, and 19 bases lay in between. This CDR3 comprises 16 residues. CDR3 protein: CASSEALRALTREQYF. CDR3 sequence (DNA): TGTGCCAGCAGTGAAGCGCTTCGGGCCCTCACTCGGGAGCAGTACTTC.

The table lists this clone with a few counts. The chain links TRBV7-9 to TRBJ1-2; D is possibly TRBD1 (5 bases). This CDR3 region has 13 residues. The ends were cut back, 3 bases at V and 5 bases at J, with 10 bases in the middle. Germline loops: CDR1 SEHNR, CDR2 FQNEAQ (reference sequence). The DNA of the CDR3 is TGTGCCAGCAGCTTGGGGACGCATTATGGCTACACCTTC. This encodes CASSLGTHYGYTF.

The rearrangement uses TRBV29-1 and TRBJ2-3; 14 nucleotides agree with TRBD2. Germline-derived CDR1 and CDR2 are SQVTM and ANQGSEA. The CDR3 is made up of 18 amino acids. V dropped 6 bases and J dropped 1; count of bases not matched to a gene: 12. In DNA form, the CDR3 reads TGCAGCGTAGGGACTAGCGGGAGCAATCTCTTCGGCACAGATACGCAGTATTTT. This translates into CSVGTSGSNLFGTDTQYF.

V is TRBV28 and J is TRBJ2-4; tentatively, D is TRBD1 (5 bases). In germline, CDR1 is MDHEN, CDR2 SYDVKM. The CDR3 contains 15 residues. The V and J ends lost 3 bases and 0 bases respectively, with 9 bases between them. CDR3: CASSLKGLAKNIQYF. The CDR3 DNA reads TGTGCCAGCAGTTTGAAGGGGCTAGCCAAAAACATTCAGTACTTC. Full variable domain (outside the CDR3, taken from reference TRBV28 and TRBJ2-4): DVKVTQSSRYLVKRTGEKVFLECVQDMDHENMFWYRQDPGLGLRLIYFSYDVKMKEKGDIPEGYSVSREKKERFSLILESASTNQTSMYLCASSLKGLAKNIQYFGAGTRLSVL.

There are a few counts of this clone. This chain uses TRBV28 with TRBJ2-2; a weak D match, TRBD1 (6 bases). V gave up 6 bases and J gave up 0 bases, with 8 bases separating them. This CDR3 has 14 amino acids. Per germline, CDR1 MDHEN and CDR2 SYDVKM. The CDR3 region has the DNA TGTGCCAGCAGCCGACAGGCGAACACCGGGGAGCTGTTTTTT. Protein: CASSRQANTGELFF.

This clone was seen a handful of times. CDR3 DNA sequence: TGTGCCTGGAGTCAACAGGGGACCGGGGAGCTGTTTTTT. Translated, it gives CAWSQQGTGELFF. The J gene is TRBJ2-2, the V gene TRBV30; 7 bases fit TRBD1. The germline V gene encodes CDR1 GTSNPN and CDR2 SVGIG (reference sequence). CDR3 size: 13 residues. Trimming cost V 2 bases and J 5 bases; bases outside gene matches: 2.

The chain links TRBV5-4 to TRBJ2-4, with 10 positions matching TRBD1. The CDR3 loop spans 15 amino acids. The junction had 4 bases not matched to a gene; V was cut back by 4 bases and J by 3 bases. Germline V gene sequence: CDR1 SGHNT, CDR2 YYREEE (reference sequence). CDR3 DNA sequence: TGTGCCAGCAGCACGACAGGGGGCGGCAAAAACATTCAGTACTTC. Translation: CASSTTGGGKNIQYF.

This clone was detected only a few times. This sequence joins TRBV5-1 and TRBJ2-2; 10 nucleotides line up with TRBD2. J gave up 3 bases and V 3 bases, and 2 bases lay outside the gene matches. The CDR3 consists of 15 residues. The germline V gene encodes CDR1 SGHRS and CDR2 YFSETQ. As DNA, the CDR3 is TGCGCCAGCAGCTCTAGCGGGAGTTACACCGGGGAGCTGTTTTTT. Translating it yields CASSSSGSYTGELFF.

The chain joins TRBV7-2 to TRBJ2-3, with 11 bases aligning to TRBD2. Germline lookup yields CDR1 SGHTA and CDR2 FQGNSA. J gave up 6 bases and V 1 base, and 3 bases lay outside the gene matches. The CDR3 length is 15 residues. CDR3 in amino acids: CASSLGLAGGDTQYF. CDR3 coding DNA: TGTGCCAGCAGCTTAGGCCTAGCGGGAGGCGATACGCAGTATTTT.

This chain uses TRBV5-1 with TRBJ1-1; the D gene is possibly TRBD1 (5 bases). The CDR3 spans 13 residues. Trimming removed 4 bases at V and 4 bases at J, with 11 bases between. Germline values: CDR1 SGHRS, CDR2 YFSETQ. CDR3 bases: TGCGCCAGCAGCCTTCCGGGGGTCACTGAAGCTTTCTTT. It encodes CASSLPGVTEAFF.